The sequence of this TCR beta chain was determined in a study of blood T cells in healthy people across ages. Study-level points and caveats: Strong correlation existed between TCR beta diversity and naive T cell percentage.

Primers used in a second PCR of about 7 to 11 cycles were a sample-barcoded 5' primer and a J-beta primer mix. Each CDR3 protein is one row after TCRdb ran MiXCR on the 5' RACE reads. The repertoire consists of roughly 800,000 distinct CDR3 sequences, with roughly 60% occurring once and the leading ten covering over 20%. To note about this clonotype: What it recognizes is unknown.

Sequenced input: blood. The source of this sequence is a man aged 25-45 years in good health.

The CDR3 DNA sequence: TGCGCCAGCAGCCAACCCCGGGACGGGAGTACGCAGTATTTT. This codes for CASSQPRDGSTQYF. V is TRBV4-1 and J is TRBJ2-3; a weak D match, TRBD2 (6 bases). The CDR3 is made up of 14 amino acids. CDR1 and CDR2 from the germline V gene are MGHRA and YSYEKL. V lost 2 bases and J lost 8, with 14 bases in between.